The next 6 T cell receptor beta chains were all read from a single sample in a study of spatial heterogeneity in lung cancer. The study's findings and limits: For expanded intratumoral alpha and beta TCRs, counts tracked tumor mutation counts.

Time point here: sample taken at primary tumor resection. Their antigens are not known. TCRdb re-called the 5' RACE reads with MiXCR, one entry per CDR3 protein. The sample includes about 20,000 distinct CDR3 sequences, around 15% of them seen just once. Sequenced material: lung tumor tissue, taken at surgery. The origin of the receptors is a female donor with early-stage non-small cell lung cancer.

As for this clonotype: This could be a read error, since a much larger clone is one nucleotide away. Here the CDR3 reads CASSQTGSIPYELYF. DNA of the CDR3: TGTGCCAGCAGCCAAACAGGGTCTATTCCCTACGAGCTGTACTTC. The chain recombines TRBV4-2 with TRBJ2-7, with a possible D match to TRBD1 (6 bases). The CDR3 consists of 15 residues. Germline V lookup: CDR1 LGHNA, CDR2 YNFKEQ.

This chain joins TRBV12-3 or TRBV12-4 and TRBJ2-1, with TRBD1 matching 8 bases. V was clipped by 8 bases and J by 8 bases; unmatched bases: 17. The CDR3 has 16 residues. The CDR3 DNA follows: TGTGCCAGCCGTAAGGGAACAGGGGGTCCCGGAGATGAGCAGTTCTTC. Its protein is CASRKGTGGPGDEQFF.

V and J are TRBV19 and TRBJ2-1; D is possibly TRBD1 or TRBD2 (5 bases each). V dropped 1 base and J dropped 10 bases, with 11 bases sitting between them. The CDR3 sequence is 13 residues long. The germline V gene has CDR1 LNHDA and CDR2 SQIVND (reference sequence). This CDR3 is CASSIGGADEQFF. CDR3 bases: TGTGCCAGTAGTATAGGAGGGGCAGACGAGCAGTTCTTC.

This clonotype was detected many times. The genes are TRBV12-3 or TRBV12-4 and TRBJ2-3; TRBD2 matches at 9 bases. The CDR3 is 13 amino acids. With V trimmed by 10 bases and J by 3 bases, 5 bases remained unmatched. The chain's CDR3 is CATVAGVTDTQYF. CDR3 coding DNA: TGTGCCACCGTAGCGGGAGTGACAGATACGCAGTATTTT.

In this sample, this clonotype turned up a few times. The rearrangement uses TRBV29-1 and TRBJ2-1; 8 bases agree with TRBD2. There are 16 residues in the CDR3. Germline lookup yields CDR1 SQVTM and CDR2 ANQGSEA. The ends lost 0 bases at V and 4 bases at J; junction bases unmatched: 8. CDR3 region: CSVEDQGAGVYNEQFF. The CDR3 DNA sequence: TGCAGCGTTGAAGACCAGGGAGCGGGGGTTTACAATGAGCAGTTCTTC.

This chain links TRBV3-1 with TRBJ2-6; D is undetermined. The V end was cut by 7 bases, the J end by 1 base, with 5 bases between. The CDR3 loop spans 13 amino acids. Per the germline V gene, CDR1 is LGHDT and CDR2 is YNNKEL (reference sequence). The CDR3 loop reads CASTTSGANVLTF. In DNA, the CDR3 is TGTGCCAGCACCACATCTGGGGCCAACGTCCTGACTTTC.